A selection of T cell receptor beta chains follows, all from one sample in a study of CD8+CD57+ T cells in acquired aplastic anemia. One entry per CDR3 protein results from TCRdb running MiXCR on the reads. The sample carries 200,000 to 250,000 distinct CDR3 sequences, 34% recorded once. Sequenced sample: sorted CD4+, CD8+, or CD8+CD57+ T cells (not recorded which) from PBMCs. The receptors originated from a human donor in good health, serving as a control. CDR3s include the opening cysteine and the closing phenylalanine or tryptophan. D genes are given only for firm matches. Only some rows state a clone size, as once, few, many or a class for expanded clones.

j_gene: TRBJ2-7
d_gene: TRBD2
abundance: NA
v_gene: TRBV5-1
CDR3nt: TGCGCCAGCAGCTTGGGGGCCCCTACTAGCGCCGTATACTCCTACGAGCAGTACTTC
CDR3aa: CASSLGAPTSAVYSYEQYF

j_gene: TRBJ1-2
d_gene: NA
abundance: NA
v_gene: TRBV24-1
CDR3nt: TGTGCCAGCTCACGGAGACAGCTCTATGGCTACACCTTC
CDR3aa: CASSRRQLYGYTF

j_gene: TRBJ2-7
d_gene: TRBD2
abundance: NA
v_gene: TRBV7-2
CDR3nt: TGTGCCAGCAGCTTGACTAGCGGACCTAGCAGCGAGCAGTACTTC
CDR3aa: CASSLTSGPSSEQYF

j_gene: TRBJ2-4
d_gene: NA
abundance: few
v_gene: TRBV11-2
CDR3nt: TGTGCCAGCAGCTTATCTGGGGCAGGGGAGTCTGGCAAAAACATTCAGTACTTC
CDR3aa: CASSLSGAGESGKNIQYF

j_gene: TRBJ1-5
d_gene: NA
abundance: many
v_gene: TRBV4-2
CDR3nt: TGTGCCAGCAGCCAAGCTTCAGGTCAGCCCCAGCATTTT
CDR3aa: CASSQASGQPQHF

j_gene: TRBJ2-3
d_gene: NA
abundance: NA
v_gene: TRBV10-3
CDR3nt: TGTGCCAGCACCCTCTGGGCAGATACGCAGTATTTT
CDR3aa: CASTLWADTQYF

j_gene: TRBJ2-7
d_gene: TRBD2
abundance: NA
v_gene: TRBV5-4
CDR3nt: TGTGCCAGCAGCCGGGAGGGGGCCTACGAGCAGTACTTC
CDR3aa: CASSREGAYEQYF

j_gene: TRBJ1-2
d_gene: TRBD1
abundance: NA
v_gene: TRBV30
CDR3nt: TGTGCCTGGACTAGGACGACAGGGGGCAGAGACTATGGCTACACCTTC
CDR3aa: CAWTRTTGGRDYGYTF

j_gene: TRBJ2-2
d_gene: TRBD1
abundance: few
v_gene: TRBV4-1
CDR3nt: TGCGCCAGCAGCCCCCGGGACAGGGTGGGCGGGGAGCTGTTTTTT
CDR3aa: CASSPRDRVGGELFF

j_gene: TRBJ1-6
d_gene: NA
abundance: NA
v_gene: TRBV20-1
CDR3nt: TGCAGTGCTAGAACATACGGAGGGGATAATTCACCCCTCCACTTT
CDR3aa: CSARTYGGDNSPLHF

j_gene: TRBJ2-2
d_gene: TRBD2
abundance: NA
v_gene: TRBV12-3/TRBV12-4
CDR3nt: TGTGCCAGCAGGTCTAGCGGGACTCCGGGCACCGGGGAGCTGTTTTTT
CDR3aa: CASRSSGTPGTGELFF

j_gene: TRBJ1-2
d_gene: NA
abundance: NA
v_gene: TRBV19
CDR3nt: TGTGCCAGTAGTATCGGGACAAACTATGGCTACACCTTC
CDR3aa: CASSIGTNYGYTF

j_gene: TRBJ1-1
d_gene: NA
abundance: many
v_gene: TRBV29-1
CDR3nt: TGCAGCGTTAAAGGGACCCCAGAAGTGAACACTGAAGCTTTCTTT
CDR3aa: CSVKGTPEVNTEAFF

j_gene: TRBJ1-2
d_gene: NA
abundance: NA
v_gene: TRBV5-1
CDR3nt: TGCGCCAGCAGTTTGTCGACGGGGGTGTGGTCTGGCTACACCTTC
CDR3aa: CASSLSTGVWSGYTF

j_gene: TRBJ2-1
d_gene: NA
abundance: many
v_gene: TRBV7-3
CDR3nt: TGTGCCAGCAGCCGGGGACCCGCTTACAATGAGCAGTTCTTC
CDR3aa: CASSRGPAYNEQFF

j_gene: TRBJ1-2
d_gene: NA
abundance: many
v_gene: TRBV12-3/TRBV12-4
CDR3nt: TGTGCCAGCAGCCGCGGGGGGGGCAGAGGCTATGGCTACACCTTC
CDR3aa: CASSRGGGRGYGYTF

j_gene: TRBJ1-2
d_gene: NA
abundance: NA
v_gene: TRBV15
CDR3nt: TGTGCCACCAGCAGTGCCCCCGGGACGGACTATGGCTACACCTTC
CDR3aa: CATSSAPGTDYGYTF

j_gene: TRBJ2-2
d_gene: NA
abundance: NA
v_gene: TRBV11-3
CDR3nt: TGTGCCAGCAGCTTATCGGGCGGGATCACCGGGGAGCTGCTTTTT
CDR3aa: CASSLSGGITGELLF

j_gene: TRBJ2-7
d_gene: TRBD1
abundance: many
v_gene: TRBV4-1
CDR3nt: TGCGCCAGCAGCCAAGCAACCGGGACAGGCATCTACGAGCAGTACTTC
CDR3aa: CASSQATGTGIYEQYF

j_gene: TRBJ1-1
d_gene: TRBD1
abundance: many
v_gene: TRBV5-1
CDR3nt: TGCGCCAGCAGCCATCAGGGGGCAGAAGAAGCTTTCTTT
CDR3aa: CASSHQGAEEAFF

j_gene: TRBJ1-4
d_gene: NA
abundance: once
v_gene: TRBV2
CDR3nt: TGTGCCAGCAGCTTAGTACAACCTAGGGAAAAACTGTTTTTT
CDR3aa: CASSLVQPREKLFF

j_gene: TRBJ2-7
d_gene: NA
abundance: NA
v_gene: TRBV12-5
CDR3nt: TGTGCTAGTGGTTTGATCCGCGAGCAGTACTTC
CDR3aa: CASGLIREQYF

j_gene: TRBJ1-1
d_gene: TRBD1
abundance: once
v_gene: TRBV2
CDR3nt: TGTGCCAGCAGTGGGTCAGGGGGCTCGAGCACTGAAGCTTTCTTT
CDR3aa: CASSGSGGSSTEAFF

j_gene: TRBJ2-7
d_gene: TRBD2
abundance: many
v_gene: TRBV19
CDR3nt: TGTGCCAGTAGTTTTCCAGCGGGAGGCTTCGACGAGCAGTACTTC
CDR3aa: CASSFPAGGFDEQYF

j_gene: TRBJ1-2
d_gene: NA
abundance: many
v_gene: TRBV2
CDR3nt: TGTGCCAGCAGTTCGACCATAACCCAGTCCTATGGCTACACCTTC
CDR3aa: CASSSTITQSYGYTF

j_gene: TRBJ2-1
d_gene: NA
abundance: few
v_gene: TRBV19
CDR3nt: TGTGCCAGTAGGGAGACTGCTTACAATGAGCAGTTCTTC
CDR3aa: CASRETAYNEQFF

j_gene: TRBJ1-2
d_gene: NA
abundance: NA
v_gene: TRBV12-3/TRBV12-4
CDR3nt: TGTGCCAGCAGTTCTGCGACAGGCGAGAGGGGCTACACCTTC
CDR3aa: CASSSATGERGYTF

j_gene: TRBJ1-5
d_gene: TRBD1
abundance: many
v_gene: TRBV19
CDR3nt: TGTGCCAGCGTGGACAGGGGGCATAGCAATCAGCCCCAGCATTTT
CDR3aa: CASVDRGHSNQPQHF

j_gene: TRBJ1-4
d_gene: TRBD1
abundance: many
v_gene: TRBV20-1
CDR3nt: TGCAGTGCCATAGCGGTGAGGGACAGTGAAAAACTGTTTTTT
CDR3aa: CSAIAVRDSEKLFF

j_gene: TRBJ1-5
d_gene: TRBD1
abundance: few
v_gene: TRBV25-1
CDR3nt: TGTGCCAGCAGTGCTGGACAGGGTGATAATCAGCCCCAGCATTTT
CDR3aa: CASSAGQGDNQPQHF

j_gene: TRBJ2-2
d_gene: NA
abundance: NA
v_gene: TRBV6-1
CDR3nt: TGTGCCAGCAGTCCCTTACTAGATGCCGGGGAGCTGTTTTTT
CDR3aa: CASSPLLDAGELFF

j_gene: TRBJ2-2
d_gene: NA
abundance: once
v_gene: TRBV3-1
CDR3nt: TGTGCCAGCAGCCACCTCACTAGATCCGGGGAGCTGTTTTTT
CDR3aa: CASSHLTRSGELFF

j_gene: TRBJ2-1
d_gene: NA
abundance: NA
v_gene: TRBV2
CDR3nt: TGTGCCAGCAGTCCTAGGGGAGCGGAAGACAATGAGCAGTTCTTC
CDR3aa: CASSPRGAEDNEQFF

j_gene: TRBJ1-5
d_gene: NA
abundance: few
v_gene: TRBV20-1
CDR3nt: TGCAGTGCTAGAGATCGCAGGGGCTCGAACAATCAGCCCCAGCATTTT
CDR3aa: CSARDRRGSNNQPQHF

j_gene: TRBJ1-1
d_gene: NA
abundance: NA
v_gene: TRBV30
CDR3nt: TGTGCCTGGAGTGTACAGGCGGGCACTGAAGCTTCCTTT
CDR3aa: CAWSVQAGTEASF

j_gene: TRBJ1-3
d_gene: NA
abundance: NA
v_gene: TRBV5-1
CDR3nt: TGCGCCAGCAGCTCGGAACCAGGGGCGCTGGTGAGAGGAAACACCATATATTTT
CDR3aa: CASSSEPGALVRGNTIYF

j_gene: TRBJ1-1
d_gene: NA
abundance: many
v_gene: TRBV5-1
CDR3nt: TGCGCCAGTCGAACACCACCTAACACTGAAGCTTTCTTT
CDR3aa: CASRTPPNTEAFF

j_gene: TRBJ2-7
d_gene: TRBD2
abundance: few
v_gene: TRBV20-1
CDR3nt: TGCAGTGCTTTAATTGTTAACGGACTAGCGGGAGTTAACGAGCAGTACTTC
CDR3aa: CSALIVNGLAGVNEQYF

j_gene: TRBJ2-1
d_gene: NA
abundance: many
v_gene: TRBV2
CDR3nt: TGTGCCAGCAGAGACCATCGGCAAGCAGACGAGCAGTTCTTC
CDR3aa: CASRDHRQADEQFF

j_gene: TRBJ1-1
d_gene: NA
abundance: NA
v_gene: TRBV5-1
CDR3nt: TGCGCCAGCAGCTACAGGGAATCTGAAGCTTTCTTT
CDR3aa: CASSYRESEAFF

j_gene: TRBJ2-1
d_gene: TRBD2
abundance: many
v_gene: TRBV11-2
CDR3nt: TGTGCCAGCAGCTTAGAAGCGGGAGGGCCAAATGGTGAGCAGTTCTTC
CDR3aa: CASSLEAGGPNGEQFF

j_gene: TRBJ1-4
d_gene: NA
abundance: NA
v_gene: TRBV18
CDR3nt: TGTGCCAGCTCACCGGCGCCAACTAATGAAAAACTGTTTTTT
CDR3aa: CASSPAPTNEKLFF

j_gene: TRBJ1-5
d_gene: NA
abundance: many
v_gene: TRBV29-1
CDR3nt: TGCAGCGCATCGTGGGGGGTGACGAATCAGCCCCAGCATTTT
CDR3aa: CSASWGVTNQPQHF

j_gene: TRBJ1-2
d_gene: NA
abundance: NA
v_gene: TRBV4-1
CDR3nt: TGCGCCAGCAGCCATTTCCAAATCGACTATGGCTACACCTTC
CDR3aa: CASSHFQIDYGYTF

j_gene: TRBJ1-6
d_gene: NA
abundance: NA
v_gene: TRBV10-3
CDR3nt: TGTGCCGCAAATGGGCCAGGGAAATCGTTCCTCCACTTT
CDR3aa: CAANGPGKSFLHF

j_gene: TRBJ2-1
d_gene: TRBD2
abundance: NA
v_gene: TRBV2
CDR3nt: TGTGCCAGCAGCACTAGCGGGATTGAGCAGTTCTTC
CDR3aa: CASSTSGIEQFF

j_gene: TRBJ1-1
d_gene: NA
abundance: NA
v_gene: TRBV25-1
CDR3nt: TGTGCCACCAAGGGGAACACTGAAGCTTTCTTT
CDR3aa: CATKGNTEAFF

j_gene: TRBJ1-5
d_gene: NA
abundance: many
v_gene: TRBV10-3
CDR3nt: TGTGCCATCAGTGAAGGGTTTAGCAATCAGCCCCAGCATTTT
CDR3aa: CAISEGFSNQPQHF

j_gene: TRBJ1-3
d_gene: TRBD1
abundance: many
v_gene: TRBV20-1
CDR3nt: TGCAGTGCTAGTGGGACAGCCGGAAACACCATATATTTT
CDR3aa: CSASGTAGNTIYF

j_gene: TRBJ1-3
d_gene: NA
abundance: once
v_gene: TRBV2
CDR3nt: TGTGCCAGCAGTGAGTACGGGTCTGGAAACACCATATATTTT
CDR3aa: CASSEYGSGNTIYF

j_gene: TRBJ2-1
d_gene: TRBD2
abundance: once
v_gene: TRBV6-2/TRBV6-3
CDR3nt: TGTGCCAGCAGTTCCTGGGGACTAGCCTTAAGCTCCTACAATGAGCAGTTCTTC
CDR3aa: CASSSWGLALSSYNEQFF

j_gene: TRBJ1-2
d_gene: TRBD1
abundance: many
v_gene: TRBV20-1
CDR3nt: TGCAGTGCAAGGACAGGGGCTGGCGGCTACACCTTC
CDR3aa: CSARTGAGGYTF

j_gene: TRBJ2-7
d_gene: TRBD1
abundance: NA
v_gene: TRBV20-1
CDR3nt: TGCAGTGCAACCGGGACAGGCTCCTACGAGCAGTACTTC
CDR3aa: CSATGTGSYEQYF

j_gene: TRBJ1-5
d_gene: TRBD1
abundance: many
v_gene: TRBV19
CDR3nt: TGTGCCAGTAGTTTTACAGGGGGAATAGAGCCCCAGCATTTT
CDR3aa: CASSFTGGIEPQHF